These T cell receptor beta chains were read from a single sample in a study of cytomegalovirus exposure and HLA in healthy donors. Profiling relied on immunoSEQ multiplex PCR, and the TCRdb table lists in-frame clones only, not all of them. This table holds some 130,000 clones, 75% to 90% found once. Material for sequencing was PBMCs. These receptors all come from a woman aged 35 to 49 in good health and CMV-seronegative. The CDR3 runs from the conserved cysteine through the conserved F or W. Fields, in order: J gene, V gene, D gene, clone size, CDR3 protein, CDR3 DNA. The D gene is left open where the match is weak. The size entry is marked missing in some rows and otherwise reads once, few, many or a size class.

TRBJ1-5 TRBV5-6 . few CASSLRQGLNQPQHF TGTGCCAGCAGCTTGAGGCAGGGCCTCAATCAGCCCCAGCATTTT
TRBJ2-3 TRBV5-1 TRBD2 . CASSLTSGAWGDTQYF TGCGCCAGCAGCTTGACTAGCGGGGCATGGGGAGATACGCAGTATTTT
TRBJ2-2 TRBV19 . . CASSIGGGAHQLFF TGTGCCAGTAGTATAGGAGGGGGGGCCCACCAGCTGTTTTTT
TRBJ1-1 TRBV5-1 . . CASSQGLNTEAFF TGCGCCAGCAGCCAGGGTTTGAACACTGAAGCTTTCTTT
TRBJ2-1 TRBV5-1 TRBD2 . CASSIGPYGTSGINEQFF TGCGCCAGCAGCATAGGACCGTACGGGACTAGCGGGATCAATGAGCAGTTCTTC
TRBJ1-3 TRBV28 TRBD1 . CASSGQEFGNTIYF TGTGCCAGCAGCGGACAGGAATTTGGAAACACCATATATTTT
TRBJ2-7 TRBV7-9 TRBD1 few CASSYTGTGSSYEQYF TGTGCCAGCAGCTATACCGGGACAGGGAGCTCCTACGAGCAGTACTTC
TRBJ2-1 TRBV2 TRBD2 few CASRLAVIYNEQFF TGTGCCAGCCGCCTAGCGGTAATATACAATGAGCAGTTCTTC
TRBJ1-1 TRBV5-1 . once CASSPGEGPGEAFF TGCGCCAGCAGCCCCGGGGAAGGGCCGGGTGAAGCTTTCTTT
TRBJ2-7 TRBV2 . . CASSGDQPRGEQYF TGTGCCAGCAGCGGGGACCAGCCCCGGGGGGAGCAGTACTTC
TRBJ2-3 TRBV7-8 TRBD1 . CASSLMGQFNADTQYF TGTGCCAGCAGCTTAATGGGACAGTTTAACGCAGATACGCAGTATTTT
TRBJ2-1 TRBV4-3 . few CASSQDGTPYSYNEQFF TGCGCCAGCAGCCAAGACGGGACACCGTACTCCTACAATGAGCAGTTCTTC
TRBJ1-4 TRBV25-1 . . CASSAFGTPPTNEKLFF TGTGCCAGCAGTGCCTTCGGGACACCACCAACTAATGAAAAACTGTTTTTT